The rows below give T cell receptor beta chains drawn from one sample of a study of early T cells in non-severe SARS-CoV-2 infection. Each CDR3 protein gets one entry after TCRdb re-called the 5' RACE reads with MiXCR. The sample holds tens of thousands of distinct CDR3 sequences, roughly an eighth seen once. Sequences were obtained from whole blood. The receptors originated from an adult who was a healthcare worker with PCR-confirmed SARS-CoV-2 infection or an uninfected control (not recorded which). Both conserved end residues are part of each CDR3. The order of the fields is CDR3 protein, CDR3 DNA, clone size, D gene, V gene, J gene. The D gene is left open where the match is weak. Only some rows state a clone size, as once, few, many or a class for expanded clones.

CASSFGGSSTDTQYF	TGTGCCAGCAGTTTCGGCGGGAGCAGCACAGATACGCAGTATTTT	many	TRBD2	TRBV28	TRBJ2-3
CASSSGVYSNQPQHF	TGTGCCAGCAGTTCCGGCGTTTATAGCAATCAGCCCCAGCATTTT	few	NA	TRBV6-2/TRBV6-3	TRBJ1-5
CASRSFGRNNEQFF	TGTGCCAGCAGGTCCTTTGGCAGAAACAATGAGCAGTTCTTC	many	NA	TRBV27	TRBJ2-1
CASSLGGRDTQYF	TGTGCCAGCAGCTTAGGGGGTCGTGATACGCAGTATTTT	NA	NA	TRBV11-1	TRBJ2-3
CASSLARLKDRNTGELFF	TGTGCCAGCAGCTTAGCGCGCCTAAAGGACAGAAACACCGGGGAGCTGTTTTTT	many	NA	TRBV7-9	TRBJ2-2
CASSLHGQGGTGELFF	TGTGCCAGCAGCTTACACGGCCAGGGTGGCACCGGGGAGCTGTTTTTT	many	NA	TRBV7-3	TRBJ2-2
CSARDSRVDWQPQHF	TGCAGTGCTAGAGATTCCAGGGTGGATTGGCAGCCCCAGCATTTT	few	NA	TRBV20-1	TRBJ1-5
CASSPDLQETQYF	TGTGCCAGCAGTCCAGACTTGCAAGAGACCCAGTACTTC	few	NA	TRBV6-5	TRBJ2-5
CSATQLAGKNIQYF	TGCAGTGCTACCCAGCTAGCGGGGAAAAACATTCAGTACTTC	NA	TRBD2	TRBV20-1	TRBJ2-4
CSVVVPSTDTQYF	TGCAGCGTTGTCGTGCCTAGCACAGATACGCAGTATTTT	many	NA	TRBV29-1	TRBJ2-3
CASKKTGGSYGYTF	TGTGCCTCCAAGAAGACAGGGGGCAGCTATGGCTACACCTTC	NA	TRBD1	TRBV10-3	TRBJ1-2
CATRDSSYEQYF	TGTGCCACCAGGGACAGCTCCTACGAGCAGTACTTC	few	NA	TRBV15	TRBJ2-7
CASSETGTGRYEQYF	TGTGCCAGCAGCGAAACCGGGACAGGGAGGTACGAGCAGTACTTC	few	TRBD1	TRBV27	TRBJ2-7
CASSTPSGQGARETQYF	TGTGCCAGCAGTACACCATCGGGACAGGGGGCGCGGGAGACCCAGTACTTC	few	TRBD1	TRBV6-2/TRBV6-3	TRBJ2-5
CASSPFQGNGYTF	TGTGCCAGCAGCCCCTTTCAGGGGAATGGCTACACCTTC	few	NA	TRBV6-6	TRBJ1-2
CASSLDSSYNSPLHF	TGCGCCAGCAGCTTGGACAGCTCCTATAATTCACCCCTCCACTTT	few	NA	TRBV5-1	TRBJ1-6
CASSPPGLYNSPLHF	TGTGCCAGCAGTCCCCCGGGACTTTATAATTCACCCCTCCACTTT	few	NA	TRBV28	TRBJ1-6
CASSKSGTVKETQYF	TGTGCCAGCAGCAAGTCCGGGACTGTCAAAGAGACCCAGTACTTC	many	NA	TRBV7-9	TRBJ2-5
CASSEWRWSSHTYEQYF	TGTGCCAGCAGTGAATGGAGATGGTCGTCTCACACCTACGAGCAGTACTTC	few	NA	TRBV2	TRBJ2-7
CSALGASEKRSYNEQFF	TGCAGCGCCCTTGGGGCTAGCGAAAAAAGGTCCTACAATGAGCAGTTCTTC	few	NA	TRBV29-1	TRBJ2-1
CHLRVLGVNIQYF	TGTCACCTCAGGGTCTTGGGGGTCAACATTCAGTACTTC	NA	NA	TRBV19	TRBJ2-4
CASSLSVFRTGDNSPLHF	TGTGCCAGCAGTTTATCCGTTTTTCGGACGGGAGATAATTCACCCCTCCACTTT	NA	NA	TRBV27	TRBJ1-6
CSAEAGTYEQYF	TGCAGCGCTGAGGCTGGGACCTACGAGCAGTACTTC	few	NA	TRBV29-1	TRBJ2-7
CASSSSTGPANYGYTF	TGCGCCAGCAGCTCAAGTACAGGGCCCGCCAACTATGGCTACACCTTC	many	NA	TRBV5-1	TRBJ1-2
CASSRPTWGAIYNEQFF	TGTGCCAGCAGCCGGCCCACGTGGGGGGCTATCTACAATGAGCAGTTCTTC	NA	NA	TRBV5-6	TRBJ2-1
CASSHRGAYNSPLHF	TGTGCCAGCAGCCACAGGGGCGCCTATAATTCACCCCTCCACTTT	few	TRBD1	TRBV7-2	TRBJ1-6
CASSEKYEQFF	TGCGCCAGCTCGGAGAAGTATGAGCAGTTCTTC	many	NA	TRBV10-2	TRBJ2-1
CAISFPGGRAEAGTDTQYF	TGTGCCATCAGTTTTCCGGGCGGGAGGGCCGAGGCAGGCACAGATACGCAGTATTTT	NA	TRBD2	TRBV10-3	TRBJ2-3
CASVGTALITEAFF	TGTGCCAGCGTCGGGACCGCCCTGATCACTGAAGCTTTCTTT	NA	NA	TRBV6-6	TRBJ1-1